The 6 T cell receptor beta chains below all came from one sample that was sequenced in a study of blood T cells in healthy people across ages. For the second PCR, which ran for about 7 to 11 cycles, a sample-barcoded 5' primer and a J-beta primer mix were used. Via MiXCR, TCRdb re-called the 5' RACE reads, giving one row per CDR3 protein. The sample comprises hundreds of thousands of distinct CDR3 sequences, 44% of which are singletons, and roughly 18% rests with the top ten. The specimen sequenced was blood. These receptors all stem from a man aged 55 to 69 in good health.

J is TRBJ2-1 and V is TRBV7-3, with TRBD1 as a possible D gene (7 bases). The CDR3 has 13 residues. Trimming shortened V by 5 bases and J by 15 bases, and 20 bases separated the two germline ends. Germline values: CDR1 SGHTA, CDR2 FQGTGA. The CDR3 loop reads CASSDYRGGVRFF. CDR3 nucleotides: TGTGCCAGCAGCGATTACAGGGGAGGCGTAAGGTTCTTC.

This clonotype was seen ten or more times. The chain joins TRBV20-1 to TRBJ2-3, with a tentative D call TRBD1 (5 bases). The V gene's germline CDR1 is DFQATT and CDR2 SNEGSKA (reference sequence). The V end was cut by 4 bases, the J end by 2 bases, with 22 bases between. The CDR3 has 17 residues. The CDR3 DNA follows: TGCAGTGCTAAGGCGGAAAGCAGGGCGACAAACACAGATACGCAGTATTTT. It codes for CSAKAESRATNTDTQYF.

This clonotype was detected once. The rearrangement uses TRBV7-2 and TRBJ1-1; no definite D call. V lost 9 bases and J lost 0, with 11 bases in between. The CDR3 sequence is 13 residues long. CDR1 SGHTA and CDR2 FQGNSA come from the germline V gene. The CDR3 bases are TGTGCCAGTACTCGCGAACTGAACACTGAAGCTTTCTTT. It codes for CASTRELNTEAFF.

V gene TRBV9 combines with J gene TRBJ2-7; TRBD2 agrees at 8 bases. Germline-derived CDR1 and CDR2 are SGDLS and YYNGEE. Losses at the gene ends were 1 base for V and 2 bases for J; bases not matched to a gene: 5. The CDR3 totals 15 residues. CDR3 bases: TGTGCCAGCAGCGTACAAGCGGGAGATACCTACGAGCAGTACTTC. Translated, it gives CASSVQAGDTYEQYF.

The chain has TRBV6-2 or TRBV6-3 and TRBJ2-5; no reliable D call. The CDR3 totals 13 residues. Germline assignment: CDR1 MNHEY and CDR2 SVGEGT. V was pared by 11 bases and J by 4 bases, with 17 bases between. As DNA, the CDR3 is TGTGCCCATAAACGAGGATCCACAGAGACCCAGTACTTC. Its protein is CAHKRGSTETQYF.

The rearrangement links TRBV11-2 to TRBJ2-5; 9 nucleotides agree with TRBD1. Near its end, the DNA agrees better with TRBJ2-7, so the J call may be wrong. Germline loops: CDR1 SGHAT, CDR2 FQNNGV. The CDR3 is 15 amino acids. CDR3 in DNA: TGTGCCAGCAGCTTACAAGGACAGGGGCAGGGCGAGCAGTACTTC. It is translated as CASSLQGQGQGEQYF.